The 32 T cell receptor beta chains in this list originate from one sample, sequenced in a study of blood T cell repertoires in COVID-19. This table comes from immunoSEQ multiplex PCR, and its TCRdb copy is limited to in-frame clones, with some not included. The sample carries 250,000 to 400,000 clones, around 88% recorded once. The sample was peripheral blood. Receptors were obtained from a woman in her 30s with COVID-19, enrolled during active disease.

This clone was observed a single time. The rearrangement joins TRBV7-9 to TRBJ1-2; 12 nucleotides line up with TRBD1. The V gene end was trimmed by 7 bases and the J gene end by 5 bases; junction bases not matched to a gene: 8. CDR1 and CDR2 from the germline V gene are SEHNR and FQNEAQ (reference sequence). CDR3 length: 15 residues. CDR3 amino acids: CASTHEGQGAYGYTF. DNA of the CDR3: TGTGCCAGCACTCACGAGGGACAGGGGGCGTATGGCTACACCTTC.

The rearrangement uses TRBV11-3 and TRBJ2-4; 9 bases are a match to TRBD1. There are 14 residues in the CDR3. V shed 4 bases and J 4 bases; nucleotides not matched to a gene: 2. The germline CDR1 and CDR2 sequences are SGHNT and YENEEA. The CDR3: CASSSGTGKNIQYF. CDR3 nucleotides: TGTGCCAGCAGCTCCGGGACAGGGAAAAACATTCAGTACTTC.

V and J are TRBV5-1 and TRBJ1-6; D is perhaps TRBD1 (6 bases). CDR3 size: 20 residues. V was trimmed by 4 bases and J by 0 bases, leaving 23 bases between them. Germline CDR1 is SGHRS and CDR2 is YFSETQ. The CDR3 sequence is CASSPGGLFDRNSYNSPLHF. The CDR3 coding sequence is TGCGCCAGCAGCCCGGGAGGACTATTTGACAGGAACTCCTATAATTCACCCCTCCACTTT.

V and J are TRBV4-1 and TRBJ2-1; a weak D match, TRBD2 (5 bases). The CDR3 totals 13 residues. V was shortened by 3 bases and J by 6 bases, with 9 bases between the two germline ends. Germline-derived CDR1 and CDR2 are MGHRA and YSYEKL. The CDR3 DNA is TGCGCCAGCAGCCACCCAGGAGGCAATGAGCAGTTCTTC. Encoded protein: CASSHPGGNEQFF.

In its sample, this clone was seen once. The gene calls are TRBV6-1 and TRBJ2-5; 12 bases agree with TRBD2. This CDR3 is 20 amino acids long. V was clipped by 3 bases and J by 4 bases; unmatched bases: 18. Per the germline V gene, CDR1 is MNHNS and CDR2 is SASEGT. The CDR3: CASSDLPAGLAGGIGETQYF. CDR3 sequence (DNA): TGTGCCAGCAGTGACCTCCCGGCGGGGCTAGCGGGGGGGATTGGAGAGACCCAGTACTTC.

In this sample, this clone turned up a few times. The gene calls are TRBV28 and TRBJ2-7; D is ambiguous. V lost 6 bases and J 3 bases, leaving 12 bases between the germline ends. Germline lookup yields CDR1 MDHEN and CDR2 SYDVKM. This CDR3 spans 13 amino acids. The CDR3 DNA follows: TGTGCCAGCAGCCAGTACAAAGTCTACGAGCAGTACGTC. Translated: CASSQYKVYEQYV.

The chain links TRBV30 to TRBJ1-2; D not resolved. V lost 0 bases to trimming and J lost 6 bases, with 8 bases between them. Germline V gene data show CDR1 as GTSNPN and CDR2 as SVGIG (reference sequence). The CDR3 has 12 residues. CDR3 sequence reads: CAWSVTRNGYTF. CDR3 sequence (DNA): TGTGCCTGGAGTGTAACAAGAAATGGCTACACCTTC.

This chain connects TRBV28 to TRBJ2-1; D might be TRBD1 (5 bases). The CDR3 runs to 15 residues. V was shortened by 1 base and J by 6 bases, with 13 bases between the two germline ends. CDR1 MDHEN and CDR2 SYDVKM come from the germline V gene. CDR3 DNA sequence: TGTGCCAGCAGTTTATTGACAGTACCTAGCAATGAGCAGTTCTTC. Its translation is CASSLLTVPSNEQFF.

The J gene is TRBJ1-6, the V gene TRBV12-3 or TRBV12-4; D ambiguous. V was shortened by 6 bases and J by 7 bases, with 10 bases between the two germline ends. This CDR3 is 13 amino acids long. CDR3: CASRPGSNSPLHF. In nucleotides, the CDR3 is TGTGCCAGCAGACCGGGAAGCAATTCACCCCTCCACTTT.

The chain uses TRBV29-1 and TRBJ1-1; no definite D call. Looked up from germline, CDR1 is SQVTM and CDR2 is ANQGSEA. V lost 7 bases and J lost 1, with 10 bases in between. CDR3 length: 12 residues. The CDR3 DNA reads as TGCAGCGCTTTCCGGGGGAACACTGAAGCTTTCTTT. Residues: CSAFRGNTEAFF.

This rearrangement joins TRBV4-1 to TRBJ2-7, with D maybe TRBD1 (5 bases). The CDR3 extends over 15 amino acids. From germline, CDR1 is MGHRA and CDR2 YSYEKL. V dropped 0 bases and J dropped 3 bases, with 12 bases sitting between them. CDR3 sequence: CASSQDQGSRYEQYV. The CDR3 nucleotides read TGCGCCAGCAGCCAAGATCAGGGATCCCGCTACGAGCAGTACGTC.

Regarding this clone: Possible read error: a much larger clone is one base away. Different DNA sequences within this sample yield the same CDR3. The chain employs TRBV6-5 and TRBJ1-1; the match to TRBD1 covers 9 bases. The CDR3 consists of 13 residues. Looked up from germline, CDR1 is MNHEY and CDR2 is SVGAGI. Trimming took 6 bases from V and 4 from J; bases not matched to a gene: 3. The CDR3 sequence: CASRLTGGTEAFF. The CDR3 DNA sequence: TGTGCCAGCAGGTTGACAGGGGGCACTGAAGCTTTCTTT.

The chain recombines TRBV27 with TRBJ1-2; TRBD1 agrees at 8 bases. In germline, CDR1 is MNHEY, CDR2 SMNVEV (reference sequence). J was trimmed by 4 bases and V by 6 bases; bases with no gene match: 13. The CDR3 is 16 residues long. CDR3: CASSLGQGSRVYGYTF. CDR3 sequence (DNA): TGTGCCAGCAGCCTAGGACAGGGTTCGCGCGTCTATGGCTACACCTTC.

The chain employs TRBV10-2 and TRBJ2-7; 10 positions match TRBD1. CDR1 is WSHSY and CDR2 is SAAADI in the germline V gene. This CDR3 has 13 amino acids. With 6 bases clipped from V and 7 bases from J, the junction kept 6 bases outside the gene matches. The CDR3 nucleotides read TGCGCCAGCAGATTGGACAGGGGGTGGGAGCAGTACGTC. This sequence encodes CASRLDRGWEQYV.

This clone was observed at least ten times. The CDR3 DNA reads as TGTGCCAGCAGCTCTATTCGGACAGGGGGAAACACCATATATTTT. Its protein is CASSSIRTGGNTIYF. The chain employs TRBV4-2 and TRBJ1-3, with TRBD1 matching over 8 bases. CDR3 length: 15 residues. Germline V gene sequence: CDR1 LGHNA, CDR2 YNFKEQ. Trimming removed 5 bases from V and 4 bases from J; junction bases left unmatched: 7.

The rearrangement links TRBV7-8 to TRBJ1-5, with D possibly being TRBD1 (5 bases). The length of the CDR3 is 17 residues. Germline V gene sequence: CDR1 SGHVS, CDR2 FQNEAQ. The V gene lost 5 bases and the J gene lost 1 base, with 18 bases spanning the gap. CDR3 amino acids: CASSLLATQGSNQPQHF. In nucleotides, the CDR3 is TGTGCCAGCAGCCTATTGGCGACCCAGGGAAGCAATCAGCCCCAGCATTTT.

This clone has only a few counts. This chain connects TRBV25-1 to TRBJ1-1, with TRBD1 matching 8 bases. CDR1 is MGHDK, CDR2 SYGVNS, per germline. CDR3 length equals 14 residues. The V gene end was trimmed by 4 bases and the J gene end by 4 bases; junction bases not matched to a gene: 5. CDR3 sequence (DNA): TGTGCCAGCAGTGTTGGACAGGGAAGCACTGAAGCTTTCTTT. Translating gives CASSVGQGSTEAFF.

The V call is TRBV7-8, the J call TRBJ2-3, with a tentative D call TRBD1 (6 bases). The ends were cut back, 1 base at V and 1 base at J, with 9 bases in the middle. Germline CDR1 and CDR2: SGHVS and FQNEAQ. The CDR3 is 15 amino acids. CDR3 nucleotide sequence: TGTGCCAGCAGCTTAGGGACAGACCGCACAGATACGCAGTATTTT. It encodes CASSLGTDRTDTQYF.

This clone was observed once. The chain combines TRBV29-1 with TRBJ2-1; D unclear. V lost 6 bases to trimming and J lost 15 bases, with 15 bases between them. CDR3 size: 10 residues. The germline CDR1 and CDR2 sequences are SQVTM and ANQGSEA. This chain's CDR3 is CSVATDPPFF. The CDR3 DNA follows: TGCAGCGTGGCAACAGATCCCCCGTTCTTC.

The chain employs TRBV5-6 and TRBJ1-6, with TRBD1 matching 9 bases. The CDR3 length is 16 residues. With V trimmed by 3 bases and J by 6 bases, 7 bases remained unmatched. The V gene's germline CDR1 is SGHDT and CDR2 YYEEEE. In DNA, the CDR3 is TGTGCCAGCAGCTATAAACAGGGGGCAGGTAATTCACCCCTCCACTTT. Amino acids: CASSYKQGAGNSPLHF.

V gene TRBV9 combines with J gene TRBJ2-3; 8 nucleotides line up with TRBD2. Germline trimming cut 4 bases from V and 6 bases from J; bases unmatched to any gene: 4. The CDR3 runs to 13 residues. CDR1 is SGDLS and CDR2 is YYNGEE in the germline V gene. For the CDR3, the DNA is TGTGCCAGCAGCTACCCGGGGGGGGATACGCAGTATTTT. It codes for CASSYPGGDTQYF.

The chain combines TRBV2 with TRBJ2-1; D is unresolved. V lost 3 bases to trimming and J lost 4 bases, with 7 bases between them. The CDR3 sequence is 13 residues long. Germline CDR1 reads SNHLY; CDR2 reads FYNNEI. The CDR3, as DNA: TGTGCCAGCAGTGATCCTCTTTACAATGAGCAGTTCTTC. Residues: CASSDPLYNEQFF.

J is TRBJ1-1 and V is TRBV7-9; perhaps TRBD1 as D (6 bases). CDR3 length equals 12 residues. Trimming removed 3 bases at V and 11 bases at J, with 13 bases between. Per the germline V gene, CDR1 is SEHNR and CDR2 is FQNEAQ (reference sequence). The CDR3 DNA reads TGTGCCAGCAGCTTTCTACAGGGTAGTGCTTTCTTT. As protein: CASSFLQGSAFF.

This sequence joins TRBV5-4 and TRBJ1-2, with 8 nucleotides matching TRBD1. The ends lost 3 bases at V and 8 bases at J; junction bases unmatched: 6. The CDR3 runs to 13 residues. The germline V gene encodes CDR1 SGHNT and CDR2 YYREEE (reference sequence). CDR3 in amino acids: CASSWTGTGGYTF. The DNA of the CDR3 is TGTGCCAGCAGCTGGACAGGGACGGGCGGCTACACCTTC. Full variable domain (missing parts from reference TRBV5-4 and TRBJ1-2): ETGVTQSPTHLIKTRGQQVTLRCSSQSGHNTVSWYQQALGQGPQFIFQYYREEENGRGNFPPRFSGLQFPNYSSELNVNALELDDSALYLCASSWTGTGGYTFGSGTRLTVV.

The chain combines TRBV30 with TRBJ1-4, with a tentative D call TRBD1 (5 bases). This CDR3 is built from 16 residues. The V gene's germline CDR1 is GTSNPN and CDR2 SVGIG (reference sequence). Trimming shortened V by 7 bases and J by 5 bases, and 23 bases separated the two germline ends. CDR3 sequence: CAYPGSPNGLNEKLFF. The CDR3 nucleotides read TGTGCCTACCCAGGGAGTCCTAATGGACTAAATGAAAAACTGTTTTTT.

This chain uses TRBV10-3 with TRBJ2-7; 8 bases agree with TRBD1. This CDR3 has 12 amino acids. V lost 10 bases, J lost 6 bases, and 8 bases stayed unmatched. Germline values: CDR1 ENHRY, CDR2 SYGVKD. CDR3 sequence (DNA): TGTGCCAGCGGACAGGGAAATGGCGAGCAGTACGTC. Amino acid sequence: CASGQGNGEQYV.

This sequence joins TRBV15 and TRBJ1-1, with 7 bases that match TRBD1. This CDR3 is 15 amino acids long. With V trimmed by 6 bases and J by 0 bases, 7 bases remained unmatched. Germline CDR1 LNHNV, CDR2 YYDKDF (reference sequence). The CDR3 region is CATSRDSPLNTEAFF. The CDR3 DNA reads as TGTGCCACCAGTCGGGACAGCCCTCTGAACACTGAAGCTTTCTTT.

The sample holds one count of this clone. The rearrangement joins TRBV5-1 to TRBJ1-2; possibly TRBD1 for D (5 bases). Deletions cut 0 bases from V and 3 bases from J, with 6 bases between. There are 13 residues in the CDR3. From germline, CDR1 is SGHRS and CDR2 YFSETQ. The CDR3 loop reads CASSLARDYGYTF. The DNA of the CDR3 is TGCGCCAGCAGCTTGGCCAGGGACTATGGCTACACCTTC.

The V and J genes are TRBV7-9 and TRBJ2-3, with D perhaps being TRBD1 or TRBD2 (6 bases each). The germline V gene has CDR1 SEHNR and CDR2 FQNEAQ (reference sequence). The CDR3 length is 16 residues. Trimming shortened V by 7 bases and J by 1 base, and 18 bases separated the two germline ends. CDR3 in amino acids: CASIKQGGMGTDTQYF. DNA for the CDR3: TGTGCCAGCATCAAACAGGGCGGGATGGGCACAGATACGCAGTATTTT.

V is TRBV2 and J is TRBJ2-1; D perhaps matches TRBD2 (5 bases). The CDR3 consists of 15 residues. Trimming left V 11 bases short and J 2 bases short, with 19 bases between. The germline gives CDR1 SNHLY, CDR2 FYNNEI. The CDR3 region has the DNA TGTGCCGTCCTCCCCGAGGGCAGTACCTACAATGAGCAGTTCTTC. It translates to CAVLPEGSTYNEQFF. Supplemented by reference TRBV2 and TRBJ2-1, the full variable domain reads EPEVTQTPSHQVTQMGQEVILRCVPISNHLYFYWYRQILGQKVEFLVSFYNNEISEKSEIFDDQFSVERPDGSNFTLKIRSTKLEDSAMYFCAVLPEGSTYNEQFFGPGTRLTVL.

This rearrangement joins TRBV11-2 to TRBJ2-3, with 7 bases that match TRBD2. With 5 bases clipped from V and 5 bases from J, the junction kept 10 bases outside the gene matches. The CDR3 spans 15 residues. CDR1 SGHAT and CDR2 FQNNGV come from the germline V gene. CDR3 residues: CASSRAGSRGDTQYF. The CDR3 DNA sequence: TGTGCCAGCAGCCGAGCGGGGAGTCGCGGAGATACGCAGTATTTT. The variable domain in full, with the rest retrieved from reference TRBV11-2 and TRBJ2-3, is EAGVAQSPRYKIIEKRQSVAFWCNPISGHATLYWYQQILGQGPKLLIQFQNNGVVDDSQLPKDRFSAERLKGVDSTLKIQPAKLEDSAVYLCASSRAGSRGDTQYFGPGTRLTVL.

The CDR3, as DNA: TGCGCCAGCAGCCAGCACAGGGGTGATTCACCCCTCCACTTT. This gives the protein CASSQHRGDSPLHF. This chain joins TRBV4-1 and TRBJ1-6, with TRBD1 matching 7 bases. The CDR3 sequence is 14 residues long. CDR1 MGHRA and CDR2 YSYEKL come from the germline V gene. V trimming: 3 bases; J trimming: 8 bases; junction bases outside the gene matches: 4.